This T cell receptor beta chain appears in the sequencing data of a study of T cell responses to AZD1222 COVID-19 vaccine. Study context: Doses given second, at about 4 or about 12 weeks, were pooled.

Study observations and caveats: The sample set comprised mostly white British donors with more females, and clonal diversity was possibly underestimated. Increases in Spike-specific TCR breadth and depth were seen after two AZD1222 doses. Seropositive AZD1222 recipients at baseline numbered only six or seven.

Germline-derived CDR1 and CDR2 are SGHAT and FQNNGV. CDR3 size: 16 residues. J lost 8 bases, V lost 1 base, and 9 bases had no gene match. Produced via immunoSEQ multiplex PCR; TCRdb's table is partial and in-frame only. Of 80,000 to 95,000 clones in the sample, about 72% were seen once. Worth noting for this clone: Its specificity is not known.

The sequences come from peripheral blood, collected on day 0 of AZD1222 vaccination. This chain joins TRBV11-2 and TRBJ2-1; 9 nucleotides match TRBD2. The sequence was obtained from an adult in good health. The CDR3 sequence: CASSLADTSGLYEQFF. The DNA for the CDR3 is TGTGCCAGCAGCTTAGCGGATACTAGCGGGTTATATGAGCAGTTCTTC.